Presented here are 6 T cell receptor beta chains from one specimen sequenced in a study of glioma-infiltrating T cells. TCR alpha and beta CDR3 regions were amplified from RNA using iRepertoire nested multiplex PCR. A single record per CDR3 protein comes from TCRdb applying MiXCR to the multiplex PCR reads. The data contain some 130,000 distinct CDR3 sequences, about 25% of them singletons. Sequencing used glioma tissue, nonneoplastic brain tissue, or PBMCs (not recorded which). The receptor set was obtained from a human donor with low-grade glioma or glioblastoma, undergoing nonglioma brain surgery, or in good health (not recorded which).

The chain recombines TRBV20-1 with TRBJ1-6; 8 bases agree with TRBD1. The CDR3 extends over 15 amino acids. In germline, CDR1 is DFQATT, CDR2 SNEGSKA (reference sequence). Trimming removed 4 bases from V and 3 bases from J; junction bases left unmatched: 5. The CDR3 DNA reads as TGCAGTGCTACTATGGACAGGGTCTATAATTCACCCCTCCACTTT. Translating gives CSATMDRVYNSPLHF.

The chain recombines TRBV10-1 with TRBJ1-5; D gene unclear. This CDR3 contains 12 residues. V was clipped by 0 bases and J by 6 bases, with 3 bases between them. The V gene's germline CDR1 is WNHNN and CDR2 SYGVQD (reference sequence). The CDR3 loop reads CASSESGQPQHF. In nucleotides, the CDR3 is TGCGCCAGCAGTGAGTCGGGTCAGCCCCAGCATTTT.

This clonotype was recorded a few times. This sequence joins TRBV11-2 and TRBJ2-7, with a tentative D call TRBD1 (5 bases). CDR3 length: 13 amino acids. With 6 bases removed from V and 3 bases from J, the gap between germline ends came to 12 bases. Germline lookup yields CDR1 SGHAT and CDR2 FQNNGV. The CDR3 spells CASSLQVVYEQYV. The DNA for the CDR3 is TGTGCCAGCAGTTTACAGGTAGTCTACGAGCAGTACGTC.

This clonotype was observed a handful of times. The CDR3 DNA reads TGCAGCGTTGCGCAGGGGACAGGGAATCAGCCCCAGCATTTT. Translated: CSVAQGTGNQPQHF. The chain couples TRBV29-1 to TRBJ1-5, with 9 bases that match TRBD1. With 4 bases clipped from V and 4 bases from J, the junction kept 5 bases outside the gene matches. The CDR3 length is 14 residues. From germline, CDR1 is SQVTM and CDR2 ANQGSEA.

V gene TRBV19 combines with J gene TRBJ2-3, with 7 bases aligning to TRBD2. The CDR3 spans 17 residues. The ends lost 0 bases at V and 3 bases at J; junction bases unmatched: 9. Germline-derived CDR1 and CDR2 are LNHDA and SQIVND (reference sequence). The CDR3 nucleotides read TGTGCCAGTAGTATAGATACCAGCGGGGTTGGGACAGATACGCAGTATTTT. Translating gives CASSIDTSGVGTDTQYF.

The chain uses TRBV7-8 and TRBJ2-1, with D perhaps TRBD1 (6 bases). V shed 5 bases and J shed 2 bases, with 13 bases lying between them. This CDR3 is 15 amino acids long. Germline V lookup: CDR1 SGHVS, CDR2 FQNEAQ. CDR3 bases: TGTGCCAGCAGCCCCTTAAACAGGGCCTACAATGAGCAGTTCTTC. As protein: CASSPLNRAYNEQFF. Looking up the rest from reference TRBV7-8 and TRBJ2-1 gives the full variable domain: GAGVSQSPRYKVAKRGQDVALRCDPISGHVSLFWYQQALGQGPEFLTYFQNEAQLDKSGLPSDRFFAERPEGSVSTLKIQRTQQEDSAVYLCASSPLNRAYNEQFFGPGTRLTVL.